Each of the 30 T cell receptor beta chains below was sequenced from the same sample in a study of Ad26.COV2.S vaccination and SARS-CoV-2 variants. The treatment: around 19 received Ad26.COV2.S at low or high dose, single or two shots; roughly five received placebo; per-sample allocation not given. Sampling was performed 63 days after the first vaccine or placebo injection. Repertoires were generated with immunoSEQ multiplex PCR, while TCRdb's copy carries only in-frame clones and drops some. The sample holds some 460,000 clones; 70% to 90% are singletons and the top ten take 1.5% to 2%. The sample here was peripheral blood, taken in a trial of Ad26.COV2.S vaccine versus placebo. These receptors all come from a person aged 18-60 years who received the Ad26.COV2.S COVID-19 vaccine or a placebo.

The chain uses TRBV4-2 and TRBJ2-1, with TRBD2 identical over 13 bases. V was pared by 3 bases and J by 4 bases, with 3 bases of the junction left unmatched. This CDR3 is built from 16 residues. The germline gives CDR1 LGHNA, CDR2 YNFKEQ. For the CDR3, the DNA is TGTGCCAGCAGCCAGACTAGCGGGAGGCTGTACAATGAGCAGTTCTTC. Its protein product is CASSQTSGRLYNEQFF.

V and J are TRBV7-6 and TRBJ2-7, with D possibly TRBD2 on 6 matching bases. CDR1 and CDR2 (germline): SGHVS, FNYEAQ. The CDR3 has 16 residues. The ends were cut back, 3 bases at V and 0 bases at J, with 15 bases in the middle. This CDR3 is CASSFGGALSSYEQYF. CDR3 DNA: TGTGCCAGCAGCTTTGGCGGGGCGTTAAGCTCCTACGAGCAGTACTTC.

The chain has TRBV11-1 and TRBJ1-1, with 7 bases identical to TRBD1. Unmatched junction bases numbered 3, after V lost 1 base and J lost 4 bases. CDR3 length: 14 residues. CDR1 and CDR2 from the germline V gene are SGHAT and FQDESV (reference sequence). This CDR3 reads CASSLGQGSTEAFF. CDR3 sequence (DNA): TGTGCCAGCAGCTTAGGACAGGGTTCCACTGAAGCTTTCTTT.

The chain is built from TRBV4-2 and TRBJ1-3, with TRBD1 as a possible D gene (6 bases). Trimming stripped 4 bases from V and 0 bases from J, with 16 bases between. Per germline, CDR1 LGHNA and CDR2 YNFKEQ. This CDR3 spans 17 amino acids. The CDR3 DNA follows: TGTGCCAGCAGCCCCAAGACAGGCCCAAGCTCTGGAAACACCATATATTTT. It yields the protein CASSPKTGPSSGNTIYF.

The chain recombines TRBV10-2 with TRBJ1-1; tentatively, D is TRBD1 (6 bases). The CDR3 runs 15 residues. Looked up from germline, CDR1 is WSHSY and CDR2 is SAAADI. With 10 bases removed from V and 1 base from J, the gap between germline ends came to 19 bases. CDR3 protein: CATRVGQTRNTEAFF. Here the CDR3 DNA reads TGCGCCACCAGGGTAGGACAGACCAGGAACACTGAAGCTTTCTTT.

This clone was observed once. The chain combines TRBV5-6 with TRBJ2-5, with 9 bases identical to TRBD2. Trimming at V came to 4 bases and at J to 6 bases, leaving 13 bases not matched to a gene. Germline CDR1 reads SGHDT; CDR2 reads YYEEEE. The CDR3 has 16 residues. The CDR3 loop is CASSAAGGLIIQTQYF. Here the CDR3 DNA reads TGTGCCAGCAGCGCTGCGGGGGGGCTGATCATACAGACCCAGTACTTC.

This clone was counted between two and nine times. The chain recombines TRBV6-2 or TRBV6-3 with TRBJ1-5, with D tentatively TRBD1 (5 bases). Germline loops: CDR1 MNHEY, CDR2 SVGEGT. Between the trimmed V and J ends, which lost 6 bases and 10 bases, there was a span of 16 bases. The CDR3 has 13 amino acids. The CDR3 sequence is CASSSGPFSPQHF. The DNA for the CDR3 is TGTGCCAGCAGCTCAGGGCCATTCTCACCCCAGCATTTT.

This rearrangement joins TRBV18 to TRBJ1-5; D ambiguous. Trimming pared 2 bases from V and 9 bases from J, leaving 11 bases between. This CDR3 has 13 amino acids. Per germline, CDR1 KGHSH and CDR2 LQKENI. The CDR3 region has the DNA TGTGCCAGCTCACCAGACACCGTTCGGCCCCAGCATTTT. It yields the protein CASSPDTVRPQHF.

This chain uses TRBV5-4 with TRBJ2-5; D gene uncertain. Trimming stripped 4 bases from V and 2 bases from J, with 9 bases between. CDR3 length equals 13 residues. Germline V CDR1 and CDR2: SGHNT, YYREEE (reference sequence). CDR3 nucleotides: TGTGCCAGCAGCCGTCCGGATCAAGAGACCCAGTACTTC. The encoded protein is CASSRPDQETQYF.

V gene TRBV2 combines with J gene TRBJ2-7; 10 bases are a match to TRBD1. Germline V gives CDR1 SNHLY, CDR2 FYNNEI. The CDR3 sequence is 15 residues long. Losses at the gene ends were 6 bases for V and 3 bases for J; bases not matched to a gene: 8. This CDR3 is CASRPGTGVHYEQYF. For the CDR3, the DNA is TGTGCCAGCAGGCCAGGGACAGGGGTCCACTACGAGCAGTACTTC.

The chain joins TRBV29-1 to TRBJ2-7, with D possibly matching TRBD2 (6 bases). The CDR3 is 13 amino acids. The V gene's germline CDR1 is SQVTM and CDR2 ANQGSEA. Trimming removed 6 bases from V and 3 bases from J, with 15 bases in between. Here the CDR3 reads CSVMDGRFYEQYF. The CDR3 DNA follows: TGCAGCGTGATGGACGGGAGATTCTACGAGCAGTACTTC.

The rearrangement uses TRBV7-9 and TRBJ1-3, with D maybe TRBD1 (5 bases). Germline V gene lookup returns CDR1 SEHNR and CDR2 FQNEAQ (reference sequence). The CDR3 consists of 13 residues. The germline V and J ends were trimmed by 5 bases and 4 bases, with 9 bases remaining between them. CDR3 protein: CASSEGVGNTIYF. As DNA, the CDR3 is TGTGCCAGCAGCGAAGGGGTGGGAAACACCATATATTTT.

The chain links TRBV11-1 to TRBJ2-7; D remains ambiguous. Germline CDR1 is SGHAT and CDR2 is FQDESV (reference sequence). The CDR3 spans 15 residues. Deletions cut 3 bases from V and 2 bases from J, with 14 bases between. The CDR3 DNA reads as TGTGCCAGCAGCTTCGGATCGACAACTACCTACGAGCAGTACTTC. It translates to CASSFGSTTTYEQYF.

The CDR3 bases are TGTGCCAGCAGACTCGTTGGGACAGGGATTAGTGGAGGTGAAGCTTTCTTT. It yields the protein CASRLVGTGISGGEAFF. The chain joins TRBV7-2 to TRBJ1-1; 9 bases map to TRBD1. CDR3 size: 17 residues. After removal of 6 bases from V and 7 bases from J, the junction contained 18 bases not matched to a gene. Germline CDR1 SGHTA, CDR2 FQGNSA.

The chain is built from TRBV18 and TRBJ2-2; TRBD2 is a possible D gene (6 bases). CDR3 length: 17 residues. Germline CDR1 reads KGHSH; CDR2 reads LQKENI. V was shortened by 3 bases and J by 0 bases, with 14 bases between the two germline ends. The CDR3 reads CASSPLGRGSNTGELFF. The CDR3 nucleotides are TGTGCCAGCTCACCTCTCGGGCGGGGTTCGAACACCGGGGAGCTGTTTTTT.

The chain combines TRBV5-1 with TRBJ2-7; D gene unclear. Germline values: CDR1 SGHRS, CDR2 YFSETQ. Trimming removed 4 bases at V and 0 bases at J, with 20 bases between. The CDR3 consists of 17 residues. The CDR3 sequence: CASSALLGRDGSYEQYF. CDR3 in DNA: TGCGCCAGCAGCGCCCTCCTTGGGCGTGACGGCTCCTACGAGCAGTACTTC.

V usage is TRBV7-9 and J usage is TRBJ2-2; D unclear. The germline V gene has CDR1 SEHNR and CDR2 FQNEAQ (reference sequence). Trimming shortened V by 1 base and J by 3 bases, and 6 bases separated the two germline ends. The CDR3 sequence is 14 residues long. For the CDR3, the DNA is TGTGCCAGCAGCTTAGTCGTAGACACCGGGGAGCTGTTTTTT. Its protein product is CASSLVVDTGELFF. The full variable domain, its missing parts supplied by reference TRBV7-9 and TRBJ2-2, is DTGVSQNPRHKITKRGQNVTFRCDPISEHNRLYWYRQTLGQGPEFLTYFQNEAQLEKSRLLSDRFSAERPKGSFSTLEIQRTEQGDSAMYLCASSLVVDTGELFFGEGSRLTVL.

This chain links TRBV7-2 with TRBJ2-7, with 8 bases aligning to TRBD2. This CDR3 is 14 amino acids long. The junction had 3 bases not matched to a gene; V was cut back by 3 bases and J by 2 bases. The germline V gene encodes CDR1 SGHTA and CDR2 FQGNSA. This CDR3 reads CASSLAGRAYEQYF. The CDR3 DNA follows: TGTGCCAGCAGCTTGGCCGGGAGGGCCTACGAGCAGTACTTC.

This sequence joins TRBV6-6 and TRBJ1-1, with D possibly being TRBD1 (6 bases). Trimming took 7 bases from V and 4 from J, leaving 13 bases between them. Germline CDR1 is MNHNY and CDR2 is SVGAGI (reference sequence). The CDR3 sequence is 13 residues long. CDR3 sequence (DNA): TGTGCCAGCATGGCAGGGGCCTTCACTGAAGCTTTCTTT. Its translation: CASMAGAFTEAFF.

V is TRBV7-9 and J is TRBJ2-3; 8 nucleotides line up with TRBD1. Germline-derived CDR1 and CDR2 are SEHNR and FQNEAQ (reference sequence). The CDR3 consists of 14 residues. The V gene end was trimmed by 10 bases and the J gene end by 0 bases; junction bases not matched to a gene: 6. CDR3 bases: TGTGCCACCTTATCAGGGGGCAGCACAGATACGCAGTATTTT. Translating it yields CATLSGGSTDTQYF. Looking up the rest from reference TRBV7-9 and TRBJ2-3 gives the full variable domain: DTGVSQNPRHKITKRGQNVTFRCDPISEHNRLYWYRQTLGQGPEFLTYFQNEAQLEKSRLLSDRFSAERPKGSFSTLEIQRTEQGDSAMYLCATLSGGSTDTQYFGPGTRLTVL.

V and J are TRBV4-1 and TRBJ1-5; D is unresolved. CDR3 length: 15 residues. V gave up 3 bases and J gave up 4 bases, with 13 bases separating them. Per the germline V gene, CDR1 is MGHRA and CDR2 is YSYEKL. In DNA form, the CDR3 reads TGCGCCAGCAGCCACCAGGCCACCGAAAATCAGCCCCAGCATTTT. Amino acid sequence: CASSHQATENQPQHF.

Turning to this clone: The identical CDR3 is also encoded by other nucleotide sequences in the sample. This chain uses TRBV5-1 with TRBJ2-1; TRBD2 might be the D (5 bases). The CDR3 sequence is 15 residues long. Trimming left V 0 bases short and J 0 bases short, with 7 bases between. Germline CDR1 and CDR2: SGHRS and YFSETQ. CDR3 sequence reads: CASSLVLGSYNEQFF. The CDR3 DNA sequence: TGCGCCAGCAGCTTGGTACTAGGCTCCTACAATGAGCAGTTCTTC.

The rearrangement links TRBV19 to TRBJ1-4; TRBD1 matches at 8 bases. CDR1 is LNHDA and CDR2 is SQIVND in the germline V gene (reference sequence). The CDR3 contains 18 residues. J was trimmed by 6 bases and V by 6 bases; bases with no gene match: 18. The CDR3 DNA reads TGTGCCAGTAGCTCTACCCAGCGGTTACAGGGGGACTATGAAAAACTGTTTTTT. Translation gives CASSSTQRLQGDYEKLFF.

CDR3 coding DNA: TGCGCCAGCAGCTTGGAGGCAGGGCGGGTACGGGCTTTCTTT. Translated, it gives CASSLEAGRVRAFF. The chain employs TRBV5-1 and TRBJ1-1, with D perhaps TRBD1 (5 bases). Deletions cut 0 bases from V and 11 bases from J, with 17 bases between. In germline, CDR1 is SGHRS, CDR2 YFSETQ. This CDR3 is 14 amino acids long.

CDR3 residues: CASSQGIAGSLYEQYF. The CDR3 DNA sequence: TGTGCCAGCAGCCAAGGGATAGCGGGAAGTCTCTACGAGCAGTACTTC. This chain joins TRBV4-2 and TRBJ2-7; 8 bases are shared with TRBD2. The CDR3 runs to 16 residues. V shed 1 base, J shed 3 bases, and the junction held 8 bases outside the gene matches. CDR1 and CDR2 (germline): LGHNA, YNFKEQ.

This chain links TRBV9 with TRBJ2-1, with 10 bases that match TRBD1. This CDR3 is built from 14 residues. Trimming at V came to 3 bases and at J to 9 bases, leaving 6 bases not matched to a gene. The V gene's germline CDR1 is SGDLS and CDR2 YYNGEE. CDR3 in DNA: TGTGCCAGCAGCGCCGGGACAGGGGCTCTTGAGCAGTTCTTC. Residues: CASSAGTGALEQFF.

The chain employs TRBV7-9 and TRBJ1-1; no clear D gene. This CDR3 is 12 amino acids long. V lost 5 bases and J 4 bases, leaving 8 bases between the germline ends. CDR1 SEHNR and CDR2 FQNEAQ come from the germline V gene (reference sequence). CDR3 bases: TGTGCCAGCAGCATCGGGTTCACTGAAGCTTTCTTT. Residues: CASSIGFTEAFF.

The CDR3 here is CASSLGAGNEKLFF. Here the CDR3 DNA reads TGTGCCAGCAGCTTAGGGGCAGGGAATGAAAAACTGTTTTTT. The V call is TRBV7-9, the J call TRBJ1-4, with D possibly matching TRBD1 (5 bases). CDR1 is SEHNR, CDR2 FQNEAQ, per germline (reference sequence). V lost 1 base to trimming and J lost 5 bases, with 8 bases between them. This CDR3 is 14 amino acids long. Filled out from reference TRBV7-9 and TRBJ1-4, the complete variable domain reads DTGVSQNPRHKITKRGQNVTFRCDPISEHNRLYWYRQTLGQGPEFLTYFQNEAQLEKSRLLSDRFSAERPKGSFSTLEIQRTEQGDSAMYLCASSLGAGNEKLFFGSGTQLSVL.

The CDR3 sequence is CASSPVVGTQYF. CDR3 in DNA: TGTGCCAGCAGTCCTGTGGTTGGTACGCAGTATTTT. The chain employs TRBV6-5 and TRBJ2-3; D is undetermined. CDR3 size: 12 residues. Germline CDR1 and CDR2: MNHEY and SVGAGI. V was pared by 5 bases and J by 8 bases, with 11 bases between.

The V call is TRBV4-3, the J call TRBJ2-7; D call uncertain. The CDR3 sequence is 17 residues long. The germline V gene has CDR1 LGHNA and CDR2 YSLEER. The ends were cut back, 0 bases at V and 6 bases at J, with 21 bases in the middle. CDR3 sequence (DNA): TGCGCCAGCAGCCAAGATCCAACACAAGTTATCATCTCCGAGCAGTACTTC. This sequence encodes CASSQDPTQVIISEQYF.